Listed below are T cell receptor beta chains from one sample, sequenced in a study of cytomegalovirus exposure and HLA in healthy donors. Libraries were prepared by immunoSEQ multiplex PCR; TCRdb keeps only in-frame clonotypes and omits some of them. The table records about 130,000 clones, roughly 94% of them present only once. Sequencing used PBMCs. These receptors all come from a woman aged 18-29 years in good health and CMV-seronegative. The conserved cysteine and the conserved F or W are not part of the CDR3 here.

V,J,CDR3
TRBV30,TRBJ2-2,AWSVRAGARELF
TRBV5-1,TRBJ2-7,ASSLGGGDSYEQY
TRBV27,TRBJ2-5,ASRTQGIQETQY
TRBV9,TRBJ1-2,ASSVEGQGYYGYT
TRBV30,TRBJ2-7,AYRAGPGDEQY
TRBV7-6,TRBJ2-3,ASSFSGMGTGDTQY
TRBV10-3,TRBJ1-1,AISRDSQAF
TRBV2,TRBJ1-5,ASSEGTGGFQPQH
TRBV6-1,TRBJ1-1,ASSEPGQRLPMNTEAF
TRBV5-1,TRBJ2-7,ASSRSGRQSYEQY
TRBV14,TRBJ1-2,ASSQRQGFSDGYT
TRBV7-9,TRBJ1-5,ASAKSGDQPQH